This TCR beta chain was sequenced in a study of cytomegalovirus exposure and HLA in healthy donors. Study overall: Samples from HLA-typed donors yielded about 85 million unique TCRs in an early data release.

These donors, healthy bone marrow donors, were studied. This CDR3 is 16 amino acids long. Germline V gene lookup returns CDR1 SGDLS and CDR2 YYNGEE. V dropped 3 bases and J dropped 7; count of bases not matched to a gene: 8. Use of 60 Vbeta and 13 Jbeta primers characterized the PCR. Clones were sequenced by immunoSEQ multiplex PCR, and TCRdb holds only the in-frame ones, with some missing. The sample gives about 180,000 clones, roughly 85% of which show up once; 5% to 7% is in the top ten. This receptor was identified in a man aged 40-49 years in good health and CMV-seropositive. The chain joins TRBV9 to TRBJ1-5; 12 bases agree with TRBD1. Sequenced material: PBMCs. CDR3 amino acids: CASSAGTGGIGQPQHF. The DNA for the CDR3 is TGTGCCAGCAGCGCCGGGACAGGGGGCATTGGCCAGCCCCAGCATTTT.